The following is a TCR beta chain sequence with its context. This entry comes from a study of CD8 T cells in Susac syndrome. Random hexamers were used to reverse transcribe the RNA input (about 0.5 to 1 ug). A multiplex approach, immunoSEQ multiplex PCR, amplified TCR beta CDR3 across 54 Vbeta and 13 Jbeta. TCRdb independently ran MiXCR on the immunoSEQ multiplex PCR reads; one entry per CDR3 protein. The table records about 70,000 distinct CDR3 sequences, roughly 94% of them present only once. V gave up 9 bases and J gave up 0 bases, with 15 bases separating them. Germline V gene data show CDR1 as MNHEY and CDR2 as SMNVEV (reference sequence). The CDR3 totals 15 residues.

This clonotype originated in a human donor in good health. The gene calls are TRBV27 and TRBJ1-3; no definite D call. The material sequenced was CD8+ T cells from PBMCs. DNA for the CDR3: TGTGCCAGTAGTCTCGGCCGAAGCTCTGGAAACACCATATATTTT. It yields the protein CASSLGRSSGNTIYF.